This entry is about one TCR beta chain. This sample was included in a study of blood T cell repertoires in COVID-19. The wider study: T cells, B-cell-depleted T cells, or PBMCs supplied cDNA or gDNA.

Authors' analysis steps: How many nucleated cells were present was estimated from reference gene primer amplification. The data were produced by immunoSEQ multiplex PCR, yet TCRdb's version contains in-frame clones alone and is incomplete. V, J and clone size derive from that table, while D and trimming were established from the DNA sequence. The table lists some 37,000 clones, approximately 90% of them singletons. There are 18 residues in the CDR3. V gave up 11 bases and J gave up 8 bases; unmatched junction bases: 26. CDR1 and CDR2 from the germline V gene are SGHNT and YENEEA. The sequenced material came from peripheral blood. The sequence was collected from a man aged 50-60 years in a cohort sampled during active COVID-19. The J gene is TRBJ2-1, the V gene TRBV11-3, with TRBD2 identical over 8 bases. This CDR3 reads CARDFEASSGCRGDEQFF. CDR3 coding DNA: TGTGCCCGCGACTTCGAAGCATCTAGCGGGTGCCGCGGGGATGAGCAGTTCTTC.